A single sample gave rise to the 32 T cell receptor beta chains below, sequenced in a study of neurological immune-mediated disorders. MiXCR, applied by TCRdb to the 5' RACE reads, yields one record per CDR3 protein. The table has fewer than 25,000 distinct CDR3 sequences, 10% to 15% seen once. Sequenced sample: PBMCs. These receptor sequences come from an older woman with HTLV-1-associated myelopathy (HAM/TSP).

This clonotype was seen ten or more times. The V gene is TRBV6-2 or TRBV6-3, the J gene TRBJ1-2; D is uncertain. The CDR3 loop spans 14 amino acids. V lost 2 bases, J lost 2 bases, and 9 bases lay in between. In germline, CDR1 is MNHEY, CDR2 SVGEGT. This chain's CDR3 is CASSYVDANYGYTF. In DNA, the CDR3 is TGTGCCAGCAGTTACGTAGACGCGAACTATGGCTACACCTTC.

The table lists this clonotype with many counts. This sequence joins TRBV20-1 and TRBJ1-1, with D possibly matching TRBD1 (5 bases). The CDR3 totals 14 residues. In germline, CDR1 is DFQATT, CDR2 SNEGSKA (reference sequence). This chain's CDR3 is CSPEGMGGETEAFF. The CDR3, as DNA: TGCAGCCCCGAGGGTATGGGGGGAGAAACTGAAGCTTTCTTT.

By its share, this clonotype is medium-sized (0.01 to 0.1%). The rearrangement uses TRBV20-1 and TRBJ1-6; D perhaps matches TRBD1 (5 bases). With 1 base removed from V and 1 base from J, the gap between germline ends came to 11 bases. Looked up from germline, CDR1 is DFQATT and CDR2 is SNEGSKA (reference sequence). This CDR3 is 16 amino acids long. The CDR3 DNA sequence: TGCAGTGCTAGAGCGTCCCAGGGTTCCTATAATTCACCCCTCCACTTT. It specifies CSARASQGSYNSPLHF.

This clonotype qualifies as medium-sized (0.01 to 0.1%). V and J are TRBV5-1 and TRBJ2-3; 11 positions agree with TRBD2. CDR1 is SGHRS and CDR2 is YFSETQ in the germline V gene. This CDR3 is built from 15 residues. V trimming: 8 bases; J trimming: 4 bases; junction bases outside the gene matches: 9. CDR3 amino acids: CASSLAGGVADTQYF. The CDR3 DNA reads TGCGCCAGTAGCCTAGCGGGAGGTGTGGCAGATACGCAGTATTTT.

This clonotype has only a few counts. Written as DNA, the CDR3 is TGCAGTGCTAGACTAGGTGGGGGGGCCACAGATACGCAGTATTTT. Residues: CSARLGGGATDTQYF. V is TRBV20-1 and J is TRBJ2-3; maybe TRBD2 (7 bases). The CDR3 runs 15 residues. Germline-derived CDR1 and CDR2 are DFQATT and SNEGSKA (reference sequence). The V and J ends lost 2 bases and 2 bases respectively, with 14 bases between them.

The rearrangement uses TRBV30 and TRBJ1-1, with a weak D call TRBD1 (5 bases). With 3 bases removed from V and 5 bases from J, the gap between germline ends came to 19 bases. The germline V gene has CDR1 GTSNPN and CDR2 SVGIG (reference sequence). The CDR3 is made up of 15 amino acids. The CDR3 nucleotides read TGTGCCTGGAGGGGGAGTCCAGGGAGTGATACTGAAGCTTTCTTT. As protein: CAWRGSPGSDTEAFF.

V is TRBV2 and J is TRBJ1-1, with 7 bases fitting TRBD1. Germline lookup yields CDR1 SNHLY and CDR2 FYNNEI. This CDR3 has 15 residues. The trim removed 6 bases at V and 0 bases at J, leaving 7 bases unmatched. DNA of the CDR3: TGTGCCAGCAGCCTCGACAGGGACATGAACACTGAAGCTTTCTTT. Amino acid sequence: CASSLDRDMNTEAFF.

A remark on this clonotype: The CDR3 ends on some other residue instead of the conserved phenylalanine or tryptophan, so this is likely a read error. The J gene is TRBJ1-5, the V gene TRBV12-3 or TRBV12-4, with D possibly being TRBD1 (6 bases). This CDR3 region has 14 residues. The CDR3 loop is CASSLGTGSQTQHC. CDR3 in DNA: TGTGCCAGCAGTTTAGGAACAGGGAGTCAGACCCAGCATTGT.

This clonotype was seen at least ten times. The chain couples TRBV20-1 to TRBJ2-1, with 14 bases matching TRBD2. The CDR3 extends over 16 amino acids. Germline loops: CDR1 DFQATT, CDR2 SNEGSKA (reference sequence). Trimming took 3 bases from V and 7 from J; bases not matched to a gene: 8. CDR3 in DNA: TGCAGTGCTAGTGGAGGACTAGCGGGGGGCTGGAATGAGCAGTTCTTC. Translated: CSASGGLAGGWNEQFF.

This clonotype was seen at least ten times. The rearrangement links TRBV29-1 to TRBJ2-2; the D gene could be TRBD1 or TRBD2 (5 bases each). Germline V CDR1 and CDR2: SQVTM, ANQGSEA. There are 14 residues in the CDR3. V lost 5 bases and J lost 1, with 11 bases in between. This CDR3 is CSVYGTENTGELFF. The CDR3 DNA reads as TGCAGCGTTTACGGGACGGAGAACACCGGGGAGCTGTTTTTT.

This clonotype is medium-sized. Its ends do not fully match the called genes, so a read error is possible. CDR3 protein: CASNLVLAGTSGTQYF. The DNA for the CDR3 is TGCGCCAGCAACTTGGTGCTAGCGGGGACCTCTGGGACGCAGTATTTT. The genes are TRBV5-1 and TRBJ2-3; 9 bases fit TRBD2. The CDR3 consists of 16 residues. Germline CDR1 and CDR2: SGHRS and YFSETQ.

V gene TRBV6-5 combines with J gene TRBJ2-2; D unclear. Trimming took off 3 bases at V and 4 bases at J, with 18 bases between the two ends. The CDR3 totals 17 residues. Looked up from germline, CDR1 is MNHEY and CDR2 is SVGAGI. CDR3 sequence: CASSYRAPRWGTGELFF. The CDR3 DNA reads TGTGCCAGCAGTTATCGCGCTCCGAGGTGGGGCACCGGGGAGCTGTTTTTT.

By sample fraction, this clonotype is medium-sized (0.01 to 0.1%). This sequence joins TRBV10-3 and TRBJ1-5; tentative D call: TRBD1 (5 bases). V was pared by 11 bases and J by 3 bases, with 11 bases between. Per the germline V gene, CDR1 is ENHRY and CDR2 is SYGVKD. This CDR3 has 12 residues. The CDR3 DNA sequence: TGTGCCTCCAGACAGCCCAATCAGCCCCAGCATTTT. It translates to CASRQPNQPQHF.

This clonotype was counted many times. The chain links TRBV11-2 to TRBJ2-4, with no clear D. CDR1 is SGHAT, CDR2 FQNNGV, per germline. V gave up 1 base and J gave up 0 bases, with 10 bases separating them. CDR3 length equals 16 residues. CDR3 nucleotide sequence: TGTGCCAGCAGCTTAGGTCCAGCGAAAGCCAAAAACATTCAGTACTTC. Its translation is CASSLGPAKAKNIQYF.

The chain combines TRBV24-1 with TRBJ1-2; TRBD1 aligns across 7 bases. V shed 4 bases and J 4 bases; nucleotides not matched to a gene: 2. Germline CDR1 is KGHDR and CDR2 is SFDVKD. The CDR3 is 13 residues long. CDR3 in DNA: TGTGCCACCAGTGAACGGGACAGCTATGGCTACACCTTC. Translating gives CATSERDSYGYTF.

The sample holds a few counts of this clonotype. In nucleotides, the CDR3 is TGTGCCAGCTTCTCCCCCACCGGGAATTCACCCCTCCACTTT. Its protein product is CASFSPTGNSPLHF. This chain links TRBV6-2 or TRBV6-3 with TRBJ1-6; D not certain. The germline gives CDR1 MNHEY, CDR2 SVGEGT. The V end lost 8 bases, the J end lost 7 bases, and 15 bases lay between the germline ends. This CDR3 is built from 14 residues.

In its sample, this clonotype ranks as medium-sized. The V call is TRBV12-3 or TRBV12-4, the J call TRBJ2-5, with 13 nucleotides matching TRBD2. This CDR3 region has 15 residues. With V trimmed by 5 bases and J by 5 bases, 5 bases remained unmatched. CDR3 amino acids: CASSRTSGSGETQYF. The CDR3 coding sequence is TGTGCCAGCAGTCGGACTAGCGGGAGTGGGGAGACCCAGTACTTC.

The V call is TRBV19, the J call TRBJ1-5, with D perhaps TRBD1 (5 bases). The CDR3 consists of 15 residues. The V gene's germline CDR1 is LNHDA and CDR2 SQIVND (reference sequence). V shed 4 bases and J shed 0 bases, with 10 bases lying between them. DNA of the CDR3: TGTGCCAGTAGTACAGGGACTGCTAGCAATCAGCCCCAGCATTTT. Protein product: CASSTGTASNQPQHF.

This clonotype has at least ten counts. V and J are TRBV11-2 and TRBJ2-7; D perhaps matches TRBD2 (6 bases). Germline V lookup: CDR1 SGHAT, CDR2 FQNNGV. Trimming removed 5 bases at V and 2 bases at J, with 16 bases between. The CDR3 covers 15 residues. CDR3 bases: TGTGCCAGCAGCCCCCCGAACGGGAGACCCTACGAGCAGTACTTC. Protein sequence: CASSPPNGRPYEQYF.

This clonotype was recorded many times. The chain links TRBV5-5 to TRBJ1-5; D remains ambiguous. Trimming shortened V by 4 bases and J by 4 bases, and 9 bases separated the two germline ends. This CDR3 comprises 13 residues. In germline, CDR1 is SGHKS, CDR2 YYEKEE (reference sequence). The CDR3 DNA reads TGTGCCAGCAGCGAGGCCCCTAATCAGCCCCAGCATTTT. Amino acid sequence: CASSEAPNQPQHF.

This clonotype was seen many times. The chain uses TRBV30 and TRBJ2-7; D is ambiguous. In germline, CDR1 is GTSNPN, CDR2 SVGIG (reference sequence). CDR3 length equals 13 residues. Trimming cost V 0 bases and J 3 bases, with 9 bases left between them. In nucleotides, the CDR3 is TGTGCCTGGAGTGTTTCTTTATACTACGAGCAGTACTTC. Translating it yields CAWSVSLYYEQYF.

This clonotype occurred many times. The chain links TRBV7-8 to TRBJ1-2, with a possible D match to TRBD1 (6 bases). This CDR3 spans 14 amino acids. V was trimmed by 5 bases and J by 8 bases, leaving 18 bases between them. Germline V CDR1 and CDR2: SGHVS, FQNEAQ. The CDR3 bases are TGTGCCAGCAGCCGGGGGGCGGTTGTAGGGGGCTACACCTTC. Amino acids: CASSRGAVVGGYTF.

This clonotype was found many times. The V and J genes are TRBV7-6 and TRBJ1-2; the match to TRBD1 covers 8 bases. Per the germline V gene, CDR1 is SGHVS and CDR2 is FNYEAQ. V trimming: 4 bases; J trimming: 2 bases; junction bases outside the gene matches: 6. The CDR3 is made up of 15 amino acids. In nucleotides, the CDR3 is TGTGCCAGCAGCTCACACAGGGGGGCCAACTATGGCTACACCTTC. Translation: CASSSHRGANYGYTF.

This clonotype was detected ten times or more. The rearrangement links TRBV6-4 to TRBJ1-6; D is ambiguous. Between the trimmed V and J ends, which lost 5 bases and 4 bases, there was a span of 6 bases. The CDR3 sequence is 13 residues long. In germline, CDR1 is MRHNA, CDR2 SNTAGT. CDR3 sequence (DNA): TGTGCCAGCAGTCGGGTATATAATTCACCCCTCCACTTT. Encoded protein: CASSRVYNSPLHF.

With respect to this clonotype: The junction and the germline gene differ at one end; a read error may be behind it. CDR3 coding DNA: TGCGCGAGCAGCTTGGTGGCTGTGGGGAATGAGCAGTTCTTC. Protein sequence: CASSLVAVGNEQFF. The chain is built from TRBV5-1 and TRBJ2-1, with no clear D. The CDR3 loop spans 14 amino acids. Germline lookup yields CDR1 SGHRS and CDR2 YFSETQ.

This clonotype was seen many times. This chain joins TRBV5-1 and TRBJ1-2; D unclear. Trimming left V 0 bases short and J 4 bases short, with 7 bases between. The germline V gene has CDR1 SGHRS and CDR2 YFSETQ. The CDR3 length is 13 residues. CDR3 residues: CASSLEESYGYTF. As DNA, the CDR3 is TGCGCCAGCAGCTTGGAAGAGTCCTATGGCTACACCTTC.

This clonotype was counted many times. This chain connects TRBV5-1 to TRBJ2-1, with D possibly TRBD2 on 6 matching bases. The germline CDR1 and CDR2 sequences are SGHRS and YFSETQ. The length of the CDR3 is 16 residues. V was shortened by 4 bases and J by 6 bases, with 20 bases between the two germline ends. The CDR3 here is CASSPRVGGTSNEQFF. Here the CDR3 DNA reads TGCGCCAGCAGCCCTAGGGTTGGCGGGACCAGCAATGAGCAGTTCTTC.

This clonotype was observed at least ten times. This chain links TRBV7-9 with TRBJ2-3; the match to TRBD1 covers 9 bases. V lost 1 base, J lost 4 bases, and 0 bases stayed unmatched. The germline CDR1 and CDR2 sequences are SEHNR and FQNEAQ (reference sequence). The CDR3 spans 14 residues. CDR3 in amino acids: CASSLGQGADTQYF. The CDR3 DNA sequence: TGTGCCAGCAGCTTAGGACAGGGGGCAGATACGCAGTATTTT.

By frequency in the sample, this clonotype is medium-sized (0.01 to 0.1%). The chain combines TRBV29-1 with TRBJ1-1; D gene uncertain. V gave up 4 bases and J gave up 2 bases, with 8 bases separating them. The CDR3 is 12 amino acids. Germline CDR1 is SQVTM and CDR2 is ANQGSEA. The CDR3 DNA reads TGCAGCGTTGCTCGAGGAAACACTGAAGCTTTCTTT. Translation gives CSVARGNTEAFF.

This clonotype was recorded at least ten times. The rearrangement links TRBV5-1 to TRBJ1-4, with D uncertain. V lost 1 base to trimming and J lost 0 bases, with 16 bases between them. Germline loops: CDR1 SGHRS, CDR2 YFSETQ. The CDR3 loop spans 18 amino acids. The CDR3 loop reads CASSLQISSPATNEKLFF. The CDR3 coding sequence is TGCGCCAGCAGCTTGCAGATCTCAAGTCCTGCAACTAATGAAAAACTGTTTTTT.

In this sample, this clonotype turned up many times. The chain recombines TRBV14 with TRBJ2-7, with TRBD2 identical over 10 bases. J was trimmed by 3 bases and V by 3 bases; bases with no gene match: 5. This CDR3 region has 15 residues. CDR1 SGHDN and CDR2 FVKESK come from the germline V gene. CDR3 nucleotide sequence: TGTGCCAGCAGCCACGGGCTAGCGGGAGTCTACGAGCAGTACTTC. Amino acids: CASSHGLAGVYEQYF.

This clonotype has a count of ten or more. The chain links TRBV19 to TRBJ1-4; D remains unclear. Germline V gene sequence: CDR1 LNHDA, CDR2 SQIVND (reference sequence). Trimming took off 5 bases at V and 7 bases at J, with 20 bases between the two ends. This CDR3 region has 16 residues. CDR3 nucleotide sequence: TGTGCCAGTAGTGCGAGGCGGGCCCACAGAGGTGAAAAACTGTTTTTT. It yields the protein CASSARRAHRGEKLFF.